These 25 T cell receptor beta chains originate from one sample sequenced in a study of OX40 agonist ivuxolimab in advanced cancers. Sequenced by immunoSEQ multiplex PCR; TCRdb stores in-frame clones only, minus some. Among about 84,000 clones, about 88% were seen once, and the ten largest hold roughly 0.19%. Sequencing was performed on CD4+ or CD8+ T cells sorted from blood, taken in a trial of the OX40 agonist ivuxolimab. Source of these receptors: an adult with an advanced solid tumor such as melanoma, head and neck, liver or kidney cancer.

The chain recombines TRBV7-2 with TRBJ2-3; weak D call: TRBD2 (5 bases). Trimming left V 2 bases short and J 4 bases short, with 13 bases between. In germline, CDR1 is SGHTA, CDR2 FQGNSA. The CDR3 is made up of 15 amino acids. The CDR3 spells CASSLYRAVADTQYF. The DNA of the CDR3 is TGTGCCAGCAGCTTATATCGAGCGGTGGCAGATACGCAGTATTTT.

This chain uses TRBV10-3 with TRBJ1-3; D is undetermined. Germline CDR1 and CDR2: ENHRY and SYGVKD. The CDR3 length is 13 residues. V was clipped by 8 bases and J by 0 bases, with 8 bases between them. CDR3 amino acids: CAIGSDSGNTIYF. CDR3 bases: TGTGCCATCGGGTCCGACTCTGGAAACACCATATATTTT.

The gene calls are TRBV2 and TRBJ2-5; D is perhaps TRBD2 (5 bases). The CDR3 length is 14 residues. CDR1 is SNHLY, CDR2 FYNNEI, per germline. Between the trimmed V and J ends, which lost 6 bases and 2 bases, there was a span of 13 bases. CDR3 residues: CASSGGPPQETQYF. For the CDR3, the DNA is TGTGCCAGCAGCGGCGGGCCGCCGCAAGAGACCCAGTACTTC.

The chain is built from TRBV27 and TRBJ2-7; D remains ambiguous. The V gene lost 0 bases and the J gene lost 0 bases, with 15 bases spanning the gap. CDR1 and CDR2 (germline): MNHEY, SMNVEV (reference sequence). The CDR3 has 17 residues. The CDR3 DNA sequence: TGTGCCAGCAGTTTATCAGTTAGGGAACTCAGCTCCTACGAGCAGTACGTC. Residues: CASSLSVRELSSYEQYV.

The V and J genes are TRBV7-8 and TRBJ1-1, with TRBD1 matching 10 bases. The CDR3 runs 15 residues. Germline-derived CDR1 and CDR2 are SGHVS and FQNEAQ. V shed 5 bases and J 4 bases; nucleotides not matched to a gene: 7. The CDR3 is CASSLPTGGGTEAFF. The CDR3 bases are TGTGCCAGCAGCCTCCCGACAGGGGGCGGCACTGAAGCTTTCTTT.

This clone was found once. The rearrangement uses TRBV18 and TRBJ2-1; no definite D call. Germline V gene data show CDR1 as KGHSH and CDR2 as LQKENI. With 3 bases removed from V and 4 bases from J, the gap between germline ends came to 7 bases. CDR3 length: 13 residues. This CDR3 reads CASSPRLYNEQFF. The CDR3 region has the DNA TGTGCCAGCTCACCTCGACTTTACAATGAGCAGTTCTTC. The variable domain in full, with the rest retrieved from reference TRBV18 and TRBJ2-1, is NAGVMQNPRHLVRRRGQEARLRCSPMKGHSHVYWYRQLPEEGLKFMVYLQKENIIDESGMPKERFSAEFPKEGPSILRIQQVVRGDSAAYFCASSPRLYNEQFFGPGTRLTVL.

The chain has TRBV6-1 and TRBJ2-3, with D possibly being TRBD1 (6 bases). The CDR3 contains 14 residues. Germline V gene sequence: CDR1 MNHNS, CDR2 SASEGT. The V gene lost 9 bases and the J gene lost 0 bases, with 13 bases spanning the gap. This chain's CDR3 is CASKQGSSTDTQYF. In nucleotides, the CDR3 is TGTGCCAGTAAACAGGGAAGTAGCACAGATACGCAGTATTTT.

A word on this clone: One end of the junction varies from germline; a read error may be responsible. V gene TRBV28 combines with J gene TRBJ2-3; the D gene is possibly TRBD2 (7 bases). Germline V gene sequence: CDR1 MDHEN, CDR2 SYDVKM. This CDR3 region has 14 residues. CDR3 sequence reads: CGSVTGGGGDTQYF. CDR3 DNA sequence: TGTGGCAGCGTGACGGGAGGAGGGGGGGATACGCAGTATTTT. Together with reference TRBV28 and TRBJ2-3, the CDR3 gives the full variable domain: DVKVTQSSRYLVKRTGEKVFLECVQDMDHENMFWYRQDPGLGLRLIYFSYDVKMKEKGDIPEGYSVSREKKERFSLILESASTNQTSMYLCGSVTGGGGDTQYFGPGTRLTVL.

This rearrangement joins TRBV5-1 to TRBJ1-2; D may be TRBD1 (5 bases). From germline, CDR1 is SGHRS and CDR2 YFSETQ. CDR3 length: 13 residues. Trimming stripped 4 bases from V and 11 bases from J, with 18 bases between. CDR3: CASSQTVPDRYTF. DNA for the CDR3: TGCGCCAGCAGCCAGACAGTCCCCGACCGGTACACCTTC.

The chain is built from TRBV5-1 and TRBJ1-3, with D unclear. V was pared by 4 bases and J by 3 bases, with 5 bases between. In germline, CDR1 is SGHRS, CDR2 YFSETQ. The CDR3 is 12 amino acids. CDR3 sequence reads: CASSISGNTIYF. CDR3 DNA sequence: TGCGCCAGCAGCATCAGTGGAAACACCATATATTTT.

The chain carries TRBV27 and TRBJ1-5, with 9 positions matching TRBD1. Losses at the gene ends were 3 bases for V and 6 bases for J; bases not matched to a gene: 3. This CDR3 is built from 14 residues. Germline values: CDR1 MNHEY, CDR2 SMNVEV (reference sequence). Here the CDR3 DNA reads TGTGCCAGCAGTTTGGGACAGGGAGGTCAGCCCCAGCATTTT. Amino acids: CASSLGQGGQPQHF.

This clone has just one count. The chain uses TRBV18 and TRBJ2-7, with 7 bases aligning to TRBD2. The ends lost 3 bases at V and 2 bases at J; junction bases unmatched: 7. CDR1 is KGHSH and CDR2 is LQKENI in the germline V gene. The length of the CDR3 is 15 residues. The CDR3 sequence: CASSPGGRGPYEQYF. In nucleotides, the CDR3 is TGTGCCAGCTCACCTGGCGGGAGAGGCCCCTACGAGCAGTACTTC.

The CDR3 loop is CATRTGAYYNSPLHF. The CDR3 DNA reads as TGTGCGACCCGGACAGGAGCCTACTATAATTCACCCCTCCACTTT. The chain carries TRBV27 and TRBJ1-6; TRBD1 matches 7 bases. This CDR3 has 15 amino acids. The germline gives CDR1 MNHEY, CDR2 SMNVEV (reference sequence).

The chain uses TRBV11-2 and TRBJ2-6; D possibly corresponds to TRBD2 (6 bases). V shed 11 bases and J shed 0 bases, with 17 bases lying between them. The length of the CDR3 is 16 residues. Germline V gene sequence: CDR1 SGHAT, CDR2 FQNNGV. For the CDR3, the DNA is TGTGCCGGAGGGTCGGGAAGGTTCTCTGGGGCCAACGTCCTGACTTTC. Protein: CAGGSGRFSGANVLTF. Variable domain in full (rest from reference TRBV11-2 and TRBJ2-6): EAGVAQSPRYKIIEKRQSVAFWCNPISGHATLYWYQQILGQGPKLLIQFQNNGVVDDSQLPKDRFSAERLKGVDSTLKIQPAKLEDSAVYLCAGGSGRFSGANVLTFGAGSRLTVL.

The chain links TRBV28 to TRBJ2-1; TRBD2 aligns across 10 bases. The CDR3 loop spans 16 amino acids. The germline CDR1 and CDR2 sequences are MDHEN and SYDVKM. The J segment lost 4 bases and the V segment lost 6 bases, leaving 9 bases of the junction unmatched. CDR3: CASSSSSGRDYNEQFF. CDR3 coding DNA: TGTGCCAGCAGCTCCTCAAGCGGGAGGGATTACAATGAGCAGTTCTTC.

This chain connects TRBV5-1 to TRBJ2-6, with a weak D call TRBD2 (7 bases). CDR1 is SGHRS, CDR2 YFSETQ, per germline. Deletions cut 4 bases from V and 2 bases from J, with 13 bases between. This CDR3 spans 16 amino acids. The CDR3 loop is CASSLLGGAGANVLTF. Here the CDR3 DNA reads TGCGCCAGCAGCCTGTTAGGGGGGGCTGGGGCCAACGTCCTGACTTTC.

The V and J genes are TRBV10-3 and TRBJ2-1; no definite D call. There are 14 residues in the CDR3. V lost 6 bases to trimming and J lost 4 bases, with 13 bases between them. Germline lookup yields CDR1 ENHRY and CDR2 SYGVKD. The CDR3 coding sequence is TGTGCCATCAGCTCCCGCGGCAGTTACAATGAGCAGTTCTTC. It encodes CAISSRGSYNEQFF.

The chain recombines TRBV11-2 with TRBJ2-1, with D perhaps TRBD1 or TRBD2 (5 bases each). The CDR3 runs to 13 residues. The V gene's germline CDR1 is SGHAT and CDR2 FQNNGV. With 2 bases removed from V and 7 bases from J, the gap between germline ends came to 9 bases. CDR3 residues: CASSLTRGNEQFF. CDR3 sequence (DNA): TGTGCCAGCAGCTTAACGAGGGGTAATGAGCAGTTCTTC.

The chain has TRBV10-3 and TRBJ2-7; 8 bases align to TRBD1. Germline V gene lookup returns CDR1 ENHRY and CDR2 SYGVKD. The CDR3 sequence is 14 residues long. The ends lost 6 bases at V and 3 bases at J; junction bases unmatched: 7. The CDR3 loop reads CAISGDRRYYEQYF. Here the CDR3 DNA reads TGTGCCATCAGCGGGGACAGGAGGTACTACGAGCAGTACTTC.

This clone was found once. The rearrangement joins TRBV19 to TRBJ1-4; 9 nucleotides match TRBD1. Trimming removed 4 bases from V and 3 bases from J; junction bases left unmatched: 6. This CDR3 spans 16 amino acids. Germline loops: CDR1 LNHDA, CDR2 SQIVND (reference sequence). The CDR3 sequence: CASSTYTGGPNEKLFF. The CDR3 DNA follows: TGTGCCAGTAGTACCTACACAGGGGGCCCTAATGAAAAACTGTTTTTT. The variable domain in full, with the rest retrieved from reference TRBV19 and TRBJ1-4, is DGGITQSPKYLFRKEGQNVTLSCEQNLNHDAMYWYRQDPGQGLRLIYYSQIVNDFQKGDIAEGYSVSREKKESFPLTVTSAQKNPTAFYLCASSTYTGGPNEKLFFGSGTQLSVL.

V is TRBV19 and J is TRBJ1-3; D perhaps matches TRBD1 (6 bases). Per germline, CDR1 LNHDA and CDR2 SQIVND (reference sequence). This CDR3 comprises 15 residues. CDR3: CAPKGWGTPGNTIYF. CDR3 sequence (DNA): TGTGCGCCTAAGGGGTGGGGGACACCTGGAAACACCATATATTTT.

The chain has TRBV27 and TRBJ2-1; 10 bases align to TRBD2. V shed 6 bases and J 15 bases; nucleotides not matched to a gene: 20. Germline CDR1 is MNHEY and CDR2 is SMNVEV (reference sequence). CDR3 length: 16 amino acids. CDR3 region: CASRRGPGLAQTSTFF. Here the CDR3 DNA reads TGTGCCAGCAGGCGAGGTCCGGGACTAGCGCAAACAAGCACGTTCTTC.

This chain uses TRBV5-1 with TRBJ2-2; a weak D match, TRBD2 (5 bases). Germline V gene lookup returns CDR1 SGHRS and CDR2 YFSETQ. CDR3 length: 16 residues. V shed 0 bases and J shed 5 bases, with 14 bases lying between them. In nucleotides, the CDR3 is TGCGCCAGCAGCTTGGGCCCACAAGGAGGAACCGGGGAGCTGTTTTTT. This codes for CASSLGPQGGTGELFF.

The genes are TRBV28 and TRBJ2-2; no clear D gene. V was pared by 3 bases and J by 9 bases, with 8 bases between. From germline, CDR1 is MDHEN and CDR2 SYDVKM. The CDR3 spans 12 residues. CDR3 amino acids: CASSFFGRELFF. The CDR3 DNA is TGTGCCAGCAGTTTTTTCGGGCGGGAGCTGTTTTTT.

CDR3 coding DNA: TGCGCCAGCAACCCTTCGGGGCCCACAGATACGCAGTATTTT. This codes for CASNPSGPTDTQYF. The V call is TRBV4-1, the J call TRBJ2-3; D possibly uses TRBD1 or TRBD2 (5 bases each). CDR1 MGHRA and CDR2 YSYEKL come from the germline V gene. V was cut by 7 bases and J by 2 bases, with 13 bases left in between. This CDR3 region has 14 residues.